This passage covers 17 T cell receptor delta chains from one sample sequenced in a study of γδ T cells in repeated Plasmodium falciparum infection. TCRdb re-processed the multiplex PCR reads using CATT. The sample records 50,000 or so delta-chain clones, around 1.6% being singletons. Vgamma9/Vdelta2+ and Vdelta2-negative gammadelta T cells were flow-sorted from PBMC for bulk sequencing. Material for sequencing was gamma-delta T cells from blood. Receptors were obtained from a pool of human donors (malaria-infected and uninfected, not separated).

A few counts support this clone. The TCRdb protein, from a much larger clone, departs from this DNA's translation at residue 20, likely by read error; the protein shown derives from the DNA. The rearrangement joins TRDV1 to TRDJ1, with a tentative D call TRDD3 (8 bases). The J gene was missing in TCRdb and was found by matching the end of the DNA to germline. This CDR3 region has 23 residues. Germline CDR1 reads TSWWSYY; CDR2 reads QGS. The CDR3, as DNA: TGTGCTCTTGGGGACAACATTCCTACTCTGCCTGGGGGACCCCCGTCGTACACCGATAGACTCATCTTT. It is translated as CALGDNIPTLPGGPPSYTDRLIF.

This clone appeared many times. J is TRDJ1 and V is TRDV2; TRDD3 agrees at 9 bases. Here the J gene came from matching the DNA to germline, since TCRdb omits it. CDR3 length equals 19 residues. Trimming at V came to 0 bases and at J to 1 base, leaving 14 bases not matched to a gene. Germline values: CDR1 GEAIGNYY, CDR2 EKD. The CDR3 sequence: CACDTVPLGDTKSTDKLIF. The DNA for the CDR3 is TGTGCCTGTGACACCGTCCCACTGGGGGACACAAAATCCACCGATAAACTCATCTTT.

Comments on this clone: The protein TCRdb lists belongs to a much larger clone and differs from this DNA's translation at residue 20, which points to a read error; the protein shown is made from the DNA. The chain recombines TRDV1 with TRDJ1; 9 bases fit TRDD2. This CDR3 is built from 24 residues. Germline V gene data show CDR1 as TSWWSYY and CDR2 as QGS. The CDR3 is CALGEPWPSFLRPSGGPYTGKLIF. CDR3 nucleotide sequence: TGTGCTCTTGGGGAACCATGGCCTTCCTTCCTACGACCCTCTGGGGGCCCGTACACCGGTAAACTCATCTTT.

This clone showed up just a few times. A much bigger clone sits one base away, suggesting this may be a read error. The chain carries TRDV1 and TRDJ1, with D tentatively TRDD2 or TRDD3 (5 bases each). The J gene, left out of TCRdb, was set here by checking the DNA against germline. This CDR3 contains 14 residues. Germline V lookup: CDR1 TSWWSYY, CDR2 QGS. V was shortened by 0 bases and J by 10 bases, with 15 bases between the two germline ends. The CDR3 here is CALGELLPSLGLIF. The CDR3 region has the DNA TGTGCTCTTGGGGAACTACTTCCCAGTCTGGGACTCATCTTT.

This clone was detected a few times. TCRdb lists the protein of a much larger clone for this DNA, which differs at residue 11, so this is likely a read error; the protein given here is translated from the DNA itself. This chain joins TRDV1 and TRDJ1; possible D gene TRDD3, 6 bases. The J gene, not given by TCRdb, was assigned here from a germline match of the nucleotide sequence. This CDR3 has 17 amino acids. V shed 6 bases and J shed 2 bases, with 22 bases lying between them. Germline CDR1 TSWWSYY, CDR2 QGS. This CDR3 reads CALGDFPSSWGTDKLIF. The CDR3 nucleotides read TGTGCTCTTGGAGATTTCCCGTCCTCCTGGGGAACCGATAAACTCATCTTT.

This clone was counted between two and nine times. This likely traces to a read error, being one base from a far larger clone. Within the sample, other DNA sequences also encode this same CDR3. V is TRDV1 and J is TRDJ1; weak D call: TRDD2 (5 bases). TCRdb leaves out the J gene; it was filled in here by matching the DNA to germline. V gave up 4 bases and J gave up 6 bases, with 21 bases separating them. The CDR3 extends over 16 amino acids. Germline V lookup: CDR1 TSWWSYY, CDR2 QGS. This CDR3 reads CALGGPGGNFPHKLIF. The CDR3 DNA is TGTGCTCTTGGGGGACCTGGCGGGAACTTCCCCCATAAACTCATCTTT.

With respect to this clone: The protein TCRdb lists belongs to a much larger clone and differs from this DNA's translation at residue 14, which points to a read error; the protein shown is made from the DNA. This chain connects TRDV1 to TRDJ1; 13 bases agree with TRDD3. CDR3 length equals 21 residues. Germline lookup yields CDR1 TSWWSYY and CDR2 QGS. With 7 bases clipped from V and 0 bases from J, the junction kept 20 bases outside the gene matches. The chain's CDR3 is CALDLPPEYWGIRRHTDKLIF. In nucleotides, the CDR3 is TGTGCTCTTGACCTACCTCCCGAGTACTGGGGGATACGGAGACACACCGATAAACTCATCTTT.

Remarks on this clone: TCRdb has a much larger clone's protein, which differs at residue 14 from the translation of this DNA, likely because of a read error; what is shown is the protein translated from the DNA. J is TRDJ1 and V is TRDV1; D is unresolved. No J gene was available from TCRdb, and it was assigned here by a germline match of the DNA. Germline CDR1 reads TSWWSYY; CDR2 reads QGS. The CDR3 sequence is 17 residues long. The CDR3, as DNA: TGTGCTCTTGGGGAATATGAGGGGTCCCTAAACACCGATGAACTCATCTTT. Translated: CALGEYEGSLNTDELIF.

This clone was seen only a few times. A far more abundant clone sits one base away, making this likely a read error. Different DNA sequences within this sample yield the same CDR3. No J gene was assigned, while the V gene was called as TRDV3; the tabulated D call, TRDD3, remains unverified against the DNA. The CDR3 is made up of 20 amino acids. Germline-derived CDR1 and CDR2 are TVYSNPD and GDNSRS (reference sequence). CDR3 in amino acids: CASWPSYVSGRSWDTRQMFF. CDR3 in DNA: TGTGCCTCCTGGCCTTCCTACGTATCTGGACGCTCCTGGGACACCCGACAGATGTTCTTC.

Concerning this clone itself: A read error likely explains why the TCRdb protein, taken from a much larger clone, differs from this DNA's translation at residue 5; the protein shown is translated from the DNA. The chain recombines TRDV1 with TRDJ1; 12 bases line up with TRDD3. Here the J gene came from matching the DNA to germline, since TCRdb omits it. V dropped 5 bases and J dropped 1; count of bases not matched to a gene: 20. The CDR3 extends over 21 amino acids. Per the germline V gene, CDR1 is TSWWSYY and CDR2 is QGS. The CDR3 protein is CALGNPLGYWGIQPFTDKLIF. DNA of the CDR3: TGTGCTCTTGGGAACCCTCTGGGTTACTGGGGGATACAGCCGTTCACCGATAAACTCATCTTT.

This clone has only a few counts. One base separates it from a far larger clone, so it is likely a read error. Distinct nucleotide sequences in the sample also encode this CDR3. The chain links TRDV1 to TRDJ1; tentative D call: TRDD3 (7 bases). TCRdb is silent on the J gene; assignment here came from matching the DNA to germline. Germline V gene data show CDR1 as TSWWSYY and CDR2 as QGS. This CDR3 spans 19 amino acids. The CDR3 bases are TGTGCTCTCGGGGAAGAAGTCCTACGGGCCTGGGGGCTTGAAGTTAAACTCATCTTT. The encoded protein is CALGEEVLRAWGLEVKLIF.

This clone has only a few counts. TCRdb lists the protein of a much larger clone for this DNA, which differs at residue 14, so this is likely a read error; the protein given here is translated from the DNA itself. The chain links TRDV1 to TRDJ2; D might be TRDD3 (6 bases). TCRdb does not report a J gene; here it was assigned by matching the DNA to germline references. This CDR3 has 21 residues. The V end lost 4 bases, the J end lost 4 bases, and 31 bases lay between the germline ends. Germline V lookup: CDR1 TSWWSYY, CDR2 QGS. The CDR3 protein is CALGALTRVFPLGTPTAQLFF. CDR3 DNA: TGTGCTCTTGGGGCTCTCACTCGGGTTTTCCCTCTGGGGACTCCGACAGCACAACTCTTCTTT.

Comments on this clone: The TCRdb protein comes from a much larger clone and disagrees with this DNA's translation at residue 18, likely due to a read error; the protein given here is derived from the DNA. The chain's CDR3 is CACDDVQSEDTNSSWDTQQMFF. CDR3 coding DNA: TGTGCCTGTGACGACGTCCAATCCGAGGATACGAACTCATCCTGGGACACCCAACAGATGTTTTTC. The V call is TRDV2, the J call TRDJ3; TRDD3 aligns across 7 bases. TCRdb supplies no J gene; here it was assigned by aligning the nucleotide sequence to germline. Per the germline V gene, CDR1 is GEAIGNYY and CDR2 is EKD. The CDR3 length is 22 residues.

This clone was detected many times. The CDR3 sequence: CACDTITGGYAQYTDKLIF. In DNA, the CDR3 is TGTGCCTGTGACACCATTACTGGGGGATACGCACAGTACACCGATAAACTCATCTTT. J is TRDJ1 and V is TRDV2; 13 bases agree with TRDD3. TCRdb is silent on the J gene; assignment here came from matching the DNA to germline. Germline V CDR1 and CDR2: GEAIGNYY, EKD. CDR3 size: 19 residues. Trimming cost V 0 bases and J 0 bases; bases outside gene matches: 9.

Note on this clone: TCRdb shows a much larger clone's protein in place of this DNA's translation, and the two differ at residue 7, likely through a read error; the protein shown is translated from the DNA. V and J are TRDV2 and TRDJ1; 12 bases match TRDD3. No J gene was available from TCRdb, and it was assigned here by a germline match of the DNA. Losses at the gene ends were 0 bases for V and 1 base for J; bases not matched to a gene: 11. This CDR3 has 19 amino acids. Germline lookup yields CDR1 GEAIGNYY and CDR2 EKD. CDR3 amino acids: CACDTTSVLGDTATDKLIF. DNA for the CDR3: TGTGCCTGTGACACCACTTCCGTACTGGGGGATACTGCCACCGATAAACTCATCTTT.

Regarding this clone: The translation of this DNA and the TCRdb protein of a much larger clone differ at residue 3, probably owing to a read error; the protein shown here is translated from the DNA. The CDR3 DNA is TGTGCTCCTGGGGAGCTCAACTGGGGGATAACCGATAAACTCATCTTT. Its translation: CAPGELNWGITDKLIF. The chain is built from TRDV1 and TRDJ1; TRDD3 matches at 11 bases. The J gene, absent from TCRdb, was called here by matching the DNA to germline. The CDR3 contains 16 residues. From germline, CDR1 is TSWWSYY and CDR2 QGS.

Points on this clone: This DNA's translation differs at residue 3 from TCRdb's protein, which comes from a much larger clone; a read error is likely, and the protein shown is translated from the DNA. The V and J genes are TRAV38-2/DV8 and TRDJ1, with 12 positions matching TRDD3. TCRdb is silent on the J gene; assignment here came from matching the DNA to germline. Germline values: CDR1 TSESDYY, CDR2 QEAYKQQN. The CDR3 extends over 21 amino acids. The CDR3: CACRSASILRWAGGYDDKLIF. The CDR3 DNA is TGTGCTTGTAGGAGCGCGTCAATCCTCAGATGGGCTGGGGGATACGACGATAAACTCATCTTT.